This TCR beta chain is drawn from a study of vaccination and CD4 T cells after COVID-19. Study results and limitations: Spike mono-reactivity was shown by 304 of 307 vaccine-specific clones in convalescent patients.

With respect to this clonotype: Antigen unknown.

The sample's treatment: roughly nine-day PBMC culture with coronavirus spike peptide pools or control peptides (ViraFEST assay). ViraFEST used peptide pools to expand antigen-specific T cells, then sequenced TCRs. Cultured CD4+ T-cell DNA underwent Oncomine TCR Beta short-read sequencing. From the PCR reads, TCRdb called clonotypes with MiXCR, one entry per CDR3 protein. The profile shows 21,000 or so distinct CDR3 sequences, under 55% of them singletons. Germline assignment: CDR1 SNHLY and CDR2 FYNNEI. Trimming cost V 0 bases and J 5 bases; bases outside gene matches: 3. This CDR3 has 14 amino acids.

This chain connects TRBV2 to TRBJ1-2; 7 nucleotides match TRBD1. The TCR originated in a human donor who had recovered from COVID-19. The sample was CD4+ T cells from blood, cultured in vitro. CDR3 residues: CASSEAGQHYGYTF. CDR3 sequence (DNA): TGTGCCAGCAGTGAAGCGGGACAGCATTATGGCTACACCTTC.